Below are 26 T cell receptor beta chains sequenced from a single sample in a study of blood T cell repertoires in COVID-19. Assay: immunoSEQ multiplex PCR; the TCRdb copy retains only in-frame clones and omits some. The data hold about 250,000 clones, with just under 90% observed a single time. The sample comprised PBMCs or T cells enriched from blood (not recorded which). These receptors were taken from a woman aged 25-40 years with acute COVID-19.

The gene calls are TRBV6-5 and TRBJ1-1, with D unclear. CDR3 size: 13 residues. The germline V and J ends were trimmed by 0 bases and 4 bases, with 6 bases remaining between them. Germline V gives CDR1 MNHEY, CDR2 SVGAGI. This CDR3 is CASSYSRFTEAFF. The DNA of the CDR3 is TGTGCCAGCAGTTACTCCAGGTTCACTGAAGCTTTCTTT.

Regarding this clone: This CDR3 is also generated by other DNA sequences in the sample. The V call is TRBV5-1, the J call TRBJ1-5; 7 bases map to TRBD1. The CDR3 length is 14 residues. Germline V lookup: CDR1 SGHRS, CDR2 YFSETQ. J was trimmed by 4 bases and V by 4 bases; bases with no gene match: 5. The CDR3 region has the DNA TGCGCCAGCAGCCTCGGGACAGAAAATCAGCCCCAGCATTTT. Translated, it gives CASSLGTENQPQHF.

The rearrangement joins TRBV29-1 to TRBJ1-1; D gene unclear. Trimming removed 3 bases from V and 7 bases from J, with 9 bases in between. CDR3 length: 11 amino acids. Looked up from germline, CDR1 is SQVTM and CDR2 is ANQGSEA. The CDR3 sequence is CSVEEQIEAFF. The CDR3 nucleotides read TGCAGCGTTGAGGAGCAGATTGAAGCTTTCTTT.

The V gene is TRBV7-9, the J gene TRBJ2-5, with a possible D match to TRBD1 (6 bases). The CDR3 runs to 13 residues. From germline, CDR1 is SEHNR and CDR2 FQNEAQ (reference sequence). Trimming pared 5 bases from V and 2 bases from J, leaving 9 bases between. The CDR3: CASSRTEQETQYF. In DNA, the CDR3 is TGTGCCAGCAGCCGGACAGAACAAGAGACCCAGTACTTC.

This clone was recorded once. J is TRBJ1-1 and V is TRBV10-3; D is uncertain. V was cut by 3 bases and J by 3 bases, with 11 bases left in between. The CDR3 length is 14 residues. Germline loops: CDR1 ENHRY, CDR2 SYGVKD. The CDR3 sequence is CAISDRGRDTEAFF. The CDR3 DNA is TGTGCCATCAGTGATCGGGGAAGGGACACTGAAGCTTTCTTT.

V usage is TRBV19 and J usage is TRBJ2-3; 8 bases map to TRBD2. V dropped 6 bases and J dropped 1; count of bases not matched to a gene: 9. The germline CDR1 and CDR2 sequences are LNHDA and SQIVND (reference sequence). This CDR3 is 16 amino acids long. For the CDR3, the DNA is TGTGCCAGTAGCACTGCGGGGGGCTTTCGCACAGATACGCAGTATTTT. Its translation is CASSTAGGFRTDTQYF.

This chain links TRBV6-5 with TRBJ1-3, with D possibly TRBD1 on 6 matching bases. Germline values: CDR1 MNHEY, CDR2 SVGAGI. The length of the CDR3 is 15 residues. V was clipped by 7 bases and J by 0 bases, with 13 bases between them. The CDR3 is CASIPRGPSGNTIYF. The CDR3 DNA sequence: TGTGCCAGCATCCCCAGGGGCCCCTCTGGAAACACCATATATTTT.

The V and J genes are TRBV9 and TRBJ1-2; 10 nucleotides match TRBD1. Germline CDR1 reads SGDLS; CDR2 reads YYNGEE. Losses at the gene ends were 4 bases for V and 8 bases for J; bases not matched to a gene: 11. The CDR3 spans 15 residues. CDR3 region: CASSPTTGGGYGYTF. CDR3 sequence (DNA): TGTGCCAGCAGCCCGACGACAGGGGGCGGGTACGGCTACACCTTC.

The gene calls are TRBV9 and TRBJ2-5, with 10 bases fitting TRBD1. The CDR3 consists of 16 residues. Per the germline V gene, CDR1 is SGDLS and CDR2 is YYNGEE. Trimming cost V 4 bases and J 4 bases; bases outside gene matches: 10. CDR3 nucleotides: TGTGCCAGCAGCAAAAGACGGGACAGGGGATCAGAGACCCAGTACTTC. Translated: CASSKRRDRGSETQYF.

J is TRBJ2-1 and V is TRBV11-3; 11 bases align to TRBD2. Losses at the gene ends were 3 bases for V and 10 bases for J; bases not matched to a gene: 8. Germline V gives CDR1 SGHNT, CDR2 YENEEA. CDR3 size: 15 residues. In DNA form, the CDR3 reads TGTGCCAGCAGCTTTCTAGCGGGGGGTCAAAGGGAGCAGTTCTTC. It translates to CASSFLAGGQREQFF.

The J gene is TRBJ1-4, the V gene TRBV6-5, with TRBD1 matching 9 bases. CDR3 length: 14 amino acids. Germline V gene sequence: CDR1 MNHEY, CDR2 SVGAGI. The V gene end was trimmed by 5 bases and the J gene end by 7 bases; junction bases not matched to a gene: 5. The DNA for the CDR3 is TGTGCCAGCAGTCACAGGGGGCGGGTTGAAAAACTGTTTTTT. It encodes CASSHRGRVEKLFF.

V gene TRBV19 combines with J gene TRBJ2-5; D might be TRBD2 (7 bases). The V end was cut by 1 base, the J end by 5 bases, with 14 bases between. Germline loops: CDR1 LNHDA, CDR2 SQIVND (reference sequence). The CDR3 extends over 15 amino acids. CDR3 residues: CASSIGGGLTETQYF. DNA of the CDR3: TGTGCCAGTAGTATAGGAGGGGGACTAACGGAGACCCAGTACTTC.

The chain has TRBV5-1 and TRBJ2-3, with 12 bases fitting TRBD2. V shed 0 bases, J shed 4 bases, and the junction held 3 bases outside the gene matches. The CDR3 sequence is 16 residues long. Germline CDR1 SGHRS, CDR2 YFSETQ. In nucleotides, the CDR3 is TGCGCCAGCAGCTTGGATCTAGCGGGGGGGCCAGATACGCAGTATTTT. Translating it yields CASSLDLAGGPDTQYF.

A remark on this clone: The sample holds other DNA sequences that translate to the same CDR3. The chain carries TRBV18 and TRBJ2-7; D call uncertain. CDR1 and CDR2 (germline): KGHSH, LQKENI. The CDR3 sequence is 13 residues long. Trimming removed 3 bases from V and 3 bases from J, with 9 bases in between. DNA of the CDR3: TGTGCCAGCTCACCGGGCAGCAGCTACGAGCAGTACTTC. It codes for CASSPGSSYEQYF.

This CDR3 reads CATSRDRAGDGYTF. CDR3 bases: TGTGCCACCAGCAGAGATCGTGCAGGGGATGGCTACACCTTC. The chain uses TRBV15 and TRBJ1-2; D possibly corresponds to TRBD1 (6 bases). Deletions cut 0 bases from V and 6 bases from J, with 11 bases between. Per the germline V gene, CDR1 is LNHNV and CDR2 is YYDKDF (reference sequence). The CDR3 runs 14 residues.

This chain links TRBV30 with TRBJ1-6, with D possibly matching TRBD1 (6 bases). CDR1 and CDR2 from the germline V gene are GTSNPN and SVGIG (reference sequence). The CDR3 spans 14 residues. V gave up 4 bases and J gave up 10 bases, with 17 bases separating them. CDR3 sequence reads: CAWNREGLWSPLHF. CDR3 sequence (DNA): TGTGCCTGGAACAGGGAGGGGTTATGGTCACCCCTCCACTTT. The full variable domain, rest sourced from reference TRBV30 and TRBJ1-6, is SQTIHQWPATLVQPVGSPLSLECTVEGTSNPNLYWYRQAAGRGLQLLFYSVGIGQISSEVPQNLSASRPQDRQFILSSKKLLLSDSGFYLCAWNREGLWSPLHFGNGTRLTVT.

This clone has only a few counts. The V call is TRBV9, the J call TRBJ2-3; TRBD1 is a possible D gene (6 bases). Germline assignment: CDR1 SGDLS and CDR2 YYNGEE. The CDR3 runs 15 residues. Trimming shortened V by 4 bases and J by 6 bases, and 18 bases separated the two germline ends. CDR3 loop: CASSPFIGGSDTQYF. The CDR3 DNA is TGTGCCAGCAGCCCGTTTATTGGGGGCTCGGATACGCAGTATTTT.

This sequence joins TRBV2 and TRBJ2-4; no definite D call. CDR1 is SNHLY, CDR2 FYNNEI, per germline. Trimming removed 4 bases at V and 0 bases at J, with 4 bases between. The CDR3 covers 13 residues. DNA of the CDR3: TGTGCCAGCAGTGTTCTAGCCAAAAACATTCAGTACTTC. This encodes CASSVLAKNIQYF.

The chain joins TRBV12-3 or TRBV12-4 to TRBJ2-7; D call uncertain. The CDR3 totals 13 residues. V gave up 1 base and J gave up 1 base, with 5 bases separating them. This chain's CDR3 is CASSLDGSYEQYF. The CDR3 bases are TGTGCCAGCAGTTTAGACGGTTCCTACGAGCAGTACTTC.

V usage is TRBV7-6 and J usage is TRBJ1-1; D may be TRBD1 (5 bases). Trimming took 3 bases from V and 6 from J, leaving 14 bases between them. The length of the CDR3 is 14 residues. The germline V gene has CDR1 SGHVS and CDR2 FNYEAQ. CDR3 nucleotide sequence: TGTGCCAGCAGCTTGGGGCCTCGCGTTGCTGAAGCTTTCTTT. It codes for CASSLGPRVAEAFF.

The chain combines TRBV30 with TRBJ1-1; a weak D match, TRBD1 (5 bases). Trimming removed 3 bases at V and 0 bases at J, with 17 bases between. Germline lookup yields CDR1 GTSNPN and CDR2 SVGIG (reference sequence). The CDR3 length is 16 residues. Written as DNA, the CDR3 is TGTGCCTGGAGCGTAGGGATAGGACAACTGAACACTGAAGCTTTCTTT. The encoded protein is CAWSVGIGQLNTEAFF.

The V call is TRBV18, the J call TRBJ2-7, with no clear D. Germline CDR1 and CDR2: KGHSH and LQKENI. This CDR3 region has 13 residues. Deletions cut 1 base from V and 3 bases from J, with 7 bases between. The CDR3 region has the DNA TGTGCCAGCTCACCACGGTCCGGCTACGAGCAGTACTTC. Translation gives CASSPRSGYEQYF.

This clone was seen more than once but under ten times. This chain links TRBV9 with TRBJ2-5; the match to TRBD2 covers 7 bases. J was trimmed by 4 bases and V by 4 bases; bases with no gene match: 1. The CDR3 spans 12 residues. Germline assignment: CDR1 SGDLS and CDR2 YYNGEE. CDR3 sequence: CASSTGGETQYF. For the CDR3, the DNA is TGTGCCAGCAGCACGGGAGGAGAGACCCAGTACTTC.

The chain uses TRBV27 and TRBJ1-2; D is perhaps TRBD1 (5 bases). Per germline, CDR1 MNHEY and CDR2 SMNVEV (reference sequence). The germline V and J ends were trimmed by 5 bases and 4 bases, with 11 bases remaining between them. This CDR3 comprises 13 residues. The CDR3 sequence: CASSPWGGYGYTF. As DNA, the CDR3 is TGTGCCAGCAGTCCGTGGGGCGGCTATGGCTACACCTTC.

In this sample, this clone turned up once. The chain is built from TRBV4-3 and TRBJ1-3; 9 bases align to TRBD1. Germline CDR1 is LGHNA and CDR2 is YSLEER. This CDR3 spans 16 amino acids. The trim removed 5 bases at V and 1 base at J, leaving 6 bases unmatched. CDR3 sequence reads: CASSYADRGSGNTIYF. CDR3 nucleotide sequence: TGCGCCAGCAGCTATGCAGACAGGGGGTCTGGAAACACCATATATTTT.

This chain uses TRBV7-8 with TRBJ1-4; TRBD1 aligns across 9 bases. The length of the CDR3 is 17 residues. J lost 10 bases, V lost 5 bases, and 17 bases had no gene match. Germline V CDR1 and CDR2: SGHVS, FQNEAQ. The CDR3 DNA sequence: TGTGCCAGCAGCCTCACGGGGGGGGGACAGGGCTTTGGAAAACTGTTTTTT. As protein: CASSLTGGGQGFGKLFF.